A single sample is the source of the 32 T cell receptor beta chains below, sequenced in a study of blood T cell repertoires in COVID-19. TCRdb's table, derived via immunoSEQ multiplex PCR, lists solely in-frame clones and lacks some. Here the sample spans some 220,000 clones, 70% to 90% being singletons. The sequencing input was peripheral blood. Source of these receptors: a man aged 50-59 years with acute or convalescent COVID-19.

The chain links TRBV5-6 to TRBJ1-2; TRBD1 agrees at 7 bases. This CDR3 spans 13 amino acids. The trim removed 1 base at V and 11 bases at J, leaving 8 bases unmatched. Germline CDR1 is SGHDT and CDR2 is YYEEEE. The CDR3 DNA reads TGTGCCAGCAGCTTGAGTCAAGGGGGCAGGTACACCTTC. This translates into CASSLSQGGRYTF.

Concerning this clone: In the same sample, other DNA sequences code for this CDR3. The V and J genes are TRBV28 and TRBJ1-3; D is undetermined. Germline CDR1 is MDHEN and CDR2 is SYDVKM. The CDR3 has 14 residues. V was clipped by 3 bases and J by 0 bases, with 6 bases between them. CDR3 nucleotide sequence: TGTGCCAGCAGTTTGGGGAGCTCTGGAAACACCATATATTTT. This gives the protein CASSLGSSGNTIYF.

The J gene is TRBJ2-1, the V gene TRBV9, with 10 bases matching TRBD1. CDR1 and CDR2 from the germline V gene are SGDLS and YYNGEE. This CDR3 is 15 amino acids long. V gave up 4 bases and J gave up 6 bases; unmatched junction bases: 7. The CDR3 coding sequence is TGTGCCAGCAGCCAATTGACAGGGGGCGGCAATGAGCAGTTCTTC. Translated: CASSQLTGGGNEQFF.

The V and J genes are TRBV12-3 or TRBV12-4 and TRBJ2-7; D is uncertain. V lost 8 bases and J 6 bases, leaving 11 bases between the germline ends. The CDR3 runs 11 residues. The CDR3 DNA reads as TGTGCCAGCCGGAGACTGGGCGAGCAGTACTTC. Translation gives CASRRLGEQYF.

The genes are TRBV10-1 and TRBJ2-1; 7 bases agree with TRBD1. The CDR3 totals 15 residues. Germline V lookup: CDR1 WNHNN, CDR2 SYGVQD (reference sequence). With V trimmed by 0 bases and J by 6 bases, 5 bases remained unmatched. CDR3 nucleotide sequence: TGCGCCAGCAGTGAGTCGGGCAGGGGGTCCAATGAGCAGTTCTTC. Protein: CASSESGRGSNEQFF.

The chain joins TRBV12-5 to TRBJ2-1, with 7 bases identical to TRBD2. Germline V gene data show CDR1 as LGHNT and CDR2 as FRNRAP. The J segment lost 5 bases and the V segment lost 5 bases, leaving 0 bases of the junction unmatched. The CDR3 has 12 amino acids. CDR3 sequence reads: CASGGTNNEQFF. The CDR3 DNA reads as TGTGCTAGTGGTGGGACTAACAATGAGCAGTTCTTC.

This clone was seen only a few times. This chain links TRBV9 with TRBJ1-1; 9 bases are a match to TRBD1. CDR1 and CDR2 (germline): SGDLS, YYNGEE. This CDR3 is 14 amino acids long. J was trimmed by 4 bases and V by 6 bases; bases with no gene match: 7. This CDR3 is CASKTGGDSTEAFF. In DNA form, the CDR3 reads TGTGCCAGCAAGACAGGGGGTGATAGCACTGAAGCTTTCTTT.

The rearrangement uses TRBV28 and TRBJ2-5; D uncertain. V dropped 6 bases and J dropped 4 bases, with 12 bases sitting between them. Germline V gives CDR1 MDHEN, CDR2 SYDVKM. The CDR3 loop spans 13 amino acids. Written as DNA, the CDR3 is TGTGCCAGCAGATTTAGCTCCGGAGAGACCCAGTACTTC. Its protein is CASRFSSGETQYF.

The rearrangement uses TRBV6-5 and TRBJ1-1; no clear D gene. V was cut by 5 bases and J by 0 bases, with 13 bases left in between. Germline V gene lookup returns CDR1 MNHEY and CDR2 SVGAGI. CDR3 length: 15 residues. DNA of the CDR3: TGTGCCAGCAGTCCGTCCCCTAGATTGAACACTGAAGCTTTCTTT. Amino acid sequence: CASSPSPRLNTEAFF.

This chain links TRBV4-1 with TRBJ1-2, with 9 nucleotides matching TRBD1. This CDR3 region has 18 residues. Germline CDR1 reads MGHRA; CDR2 reads YSYEKL. With 4 bases clipped from V and 4 bases from J, the junction kept 16 bases outside the gene matches. CDR3 region: CASSPQTGLGQGGYGYTF. CDR3 nucleotide sequence: TGCGCCAGCAGCCCCCAAACAGGGTTGGGACAGGGTGGCTATGGCTACACCTTC.

The chain is built from TRBV7-9 and TRBJ1-1; a possible D gene is TRBD1 (5 bases). Germline CDR1 is SEHNR and CDR2 is FQNEAQ (reference sequence). Trimming shortened V by 2 bases and J by 8 bases, and 21 bases separated the two germline ends. This CDR3 spans 16 amino acids. The CDR3 DNA reads TGTGCCAGCAGCTTAACCTCGTATGTCGGGACTAAAGAAGCTTTCTTT. Translating it yields CASSLTSYVGTKEAFF.

The rearrangement links TRBV9 to TRBJ2-2, with 13 bases identical to TRBD2. This CDR3 has 19 residues. Germline values: CDR1 SGDLS, CDR2 YYNGEE. V lost 0 bases and J lost 1; bases outside the gene matches: 6. The CDR3 loop reads CASSVARTSGGLNTGELFF. DNA of the CDR3: TGTGCCAGCAGCGTAGCTAGGACTAGCGGGGGCCTGAACACCGGGGAGCTGTTTTTT.

The chain employs TRBV28 and TRBJ1-5; 7 nucleotides line up with TRBD1. J was trimmed by 11 bases and V by 5 bases; bases with no gene match: 6. The germline gives CDR1 MDHEN, CDR2 SYDVKM. The CDR3 spans 12 residues. Written as DNA, the CDR3 is TGTGCCAGCAGTACCCAAACAGGGGCCCAGCATTTT. It specifies CASSTQTGAQHF.

The J gene is TRBJ1-1, the V gene TRBV5-1; D remains ambiguous. Trimming left V 1 base short and J 3 bases short, with 10 bases between. This CDR3 region has 14 residues. Looked up from germline, CDR1 is SGHRS and CDR2 is YFSETQ. This CDR3 is CASSLSPGDTEAFF. The CDR3 DNA sequence: TGCGCCAGCAGCTTGTCCCCCGGGGACACTGAAGCTTTCTTT.

The chain is built from TRBV2 and TRBJ1-6; tentatively, D is TRBD1 (6 bases). The CDR3 is made up of 14 amino acids. Germline CDR1 and CDR2: SNHLY and FYNNEI. The germline V and J ends were trimmed by 6 bases and 9 bases, with 15 bases remaining between them. The CDR3: CASSIGGRGSPLHF. The DNA of the CDR3 is TGTGCCAGCAGCATTGGGGGCCGAGGTTCACCCCTCCACTTT.

The chain has TRBV28 and TRBJ2-1; 10 bases agree with TRBD2. This CDR3 has 19 residues. With V trimmed by 0 bases and J by 4 bases, 12 bases remained unmatched. Germline CDR1 reads MDHEN; CDR2 reads SYDVKM. In DNA form, the CDR3 reads TGTGCCAGCAGTTTATGGGCTAGCGGGAGCCCGAAACAATACAATGAGCAGTTCTTC. Its protein product is CASSLWASGSPKQYNEQFF.

This clone was found a few times. V and J are TRBV2 and TRBJ1-4, with 7 positions matching TRBD1. Germline values: CDR1 SNHLY, CDR2 FYNNEI. CDR3 length equals 15 residues. V dropped 4 bases and J dropped 5; count of bases not matched to a gene: 7. CDR3 DNA sequence: TGTGCCAGCAGTGTGCAGGGGGGTAAGAATGAAAAACTGTTTTTT. Translated, it gives CASSVQGGKNEKLFF. Full variable domain (outside the CDR3, taken from reference TRBV2 and TRBJ1-4): EPEVTQTPSHQVTQMGQEVILRCVPISNHLYFYWYRQILGQKVEFLVSFYNNEISEKSEIFDDQFSVERPDGSNFTLKIRSTKLEDSAMYFCASSVQGGKNEKLFFGSGTQLSVL.

In this sample, this clone turned up once. The chain joins TRBV28 to TRBJ2-4, with D possibly being TRBD1 (6 bases). Germline loops: CDR1 MDHEN, CDR2 SYDVKM. Trimming left V 6 bases short and J 7 bases short, with 13 bases between. This CDR3 has 13 amino acids. The CDR3 DNA is TGTGCCAGCAGCCCAACAGGGTCGAACATTCAGTACTTC. This sequence encodes CASSPTGSNIQYF.

This clone showed up just a few times. The genes are TRBV24-1 and TRBJ1-2; no clear D gene. Trimming pared 5 bases from V and 5 bases from J, leaving 11 bases between. The CDR3 totals 13 residues. CDR1 KGHDR and CDR2 SFDVKD come from the germline V gene. DNA for the CDR3: TGTGCCACCAGTGCCCCTCGGGAGTATGGCTACACCTTC. Amino acids: CATSAPREYGYTF.

Only a few counts were recorded for this clone. V and J are TRBV19 and TRBJ1-5, with a weak D call TRBD1 (5 bases). Germline V gene data show CDR1 as LNHDA and CDR2 as SQIVND (reference sequence). There are 13 residues in the CDR3. V was clipped by 2 bases and J by 8 bases, with 10 bases between them. The CDR3 spells CASSISTGKPQHF. CDR3 DNA sequence: TGTGCCAGTAGTATAAGCACAGGAAAGCCCCAGCATTTT.

This clone was picked up a small number of times. This chain links TRBV5-4 with TRBJ1-3, with unresolved D. Germline V gene lookup returns CDR1 SGHNT and CDR2 YYREEE (reference sequence). The CDR3 contains 14 residues. V was clipped by 3 bases and J by 1 base, with 8 bases between them. The CDR3 region is CASSSTTSGNTIYF. The CDR3 nucleotides are TGTGCCAGCAGCTCTACGACATCTGGAAACACCATATATTTT.

The chain recombines TRBV19 with TRBJ2-1, with 7 bases identical to TRBD2. V shed 5 bases and J 7 bases; nucleotides not matched to a gene: 8. CDR3 length equals 14 residues. Germline V gene sequence: CDR1 LNHDA, CDR2 SQIVND (reference sequence). The CDR3: CASSPFGGSNEQFF. The CDR3 DNA follows: TGTGCCAGTAGTCCCTTTGGCGGGAGTAATGAGCAGTTCTTC.

The rearrangement uses TRBV15 and TRBJ1-2; D remains ambiguous. In germline, CDR1 is LNHNV, CDR2 YYDKDF (reference sequence). Trimming removed 0 bases at V and 4 bases at J, with 9 bases between. This CDR3 is built from 14 residues. CDR3 sequence: CATSRDAATYGYTF. The CDR3, as DNA: TGTGCCACCAGCAGAGATGCGGCTACCTATGGCTACACCTTC.

The chain employs TRBV6-6 and TRBJ2-4, with 8 bases aligning to TRBD2. V gave up 10 bases and J gave up 9 bases; unmatched junction bases: 11. The CDR3 length is 13 residues. Germline V lookup: CDR1 MNHNY, CDR2 SVGAGI (reference sequence). CDR3 nucleotide sequence: TGTGCCACCACAGTTAGCGGGGACGCCATTCAGTACTTC. This encodes CATTVSGDAIQYF.

The chain employs TRBV19 and TRBJ1-5, with 8 bases matching TRBD1. The CDR3 loop spans 17 amino acids. Germline trimming cut 1 base from V and 3 bases from J; bases unmatched to any gene: 8. Per germline, CDR1 LNHDA and CDR2 SQIVND (reference sequence). The CDR3 reads CASSIGPGGSNNQPQHF. The CDR3 DNA is TGTGCCAGTAGTATAGGACCAGGGGGCTCCAACAATCAGCCCCAGCATTTT.

CDR3 sequence reads: CSASTTGQDNSPLHF. As DNA, the CDR3 is TGCAGTGCTAGTACAACGGGACAGGATAATTCACCCCTCCACTTT. J is TRBJ1-6 and V is TRBV20-1; 8 nucleotides match TRBD1. Germline V CDR1 and CDR2: DFQATT, SNEGSKA (reference sequence). After removal of 3 bases from V and 5 bases from J, the junction contained 6 bases not matched to a gene. This CDR3 region has 15 residues.

The chain has TRBV10-3 and TRBJ1-5; 7 nucleotides align to TRBD1. The ends lost 3 bases at V and 7 bases at J; junction bases unmatched: 12. Germline V gene sequence: CDR1 ENHRY, CDR2 SYGVKD. The CDR3 consists of 16 residues. The CDR3 DNA is TGTGCCATCAGTGAACGCGACAGGGCGGAAGGCCAGCCCCAGCATTTT. Protein product: CAISERDRAEGQPQHF.

The chain is built from TRBV9 and TRBJ2-7; possibly TRBD2 for D (6 bases). From germline, CDR1 is SGDLS and CDR2 YYNGEE. Between the trimmed V and J ends, which lost 3 bases and 2 bases, there was a span of 18 bases. The CDR3 is 16 residues long. The CDR3 nucleotides read TGTGCCAGCAGCGAGGGACGATCGGGACTGGCCTACGAGCAGTACTTC. It translates to CASSEGRSGLAYEQYF. Supplemented by reference TRBV9 and TRBJ2-7, the full variable domain reads DSGVTQTPKHLITATGQRVTLRCSPRSGDLSVYWYQQSLDQGLQFLIQYYNGEERAKGNILERFSAQQFPDLHSELNLSSLELGDSALYFCASSEGRSGLAYEQYFGPGTRLTVT.

The V gene is TRBV9, the J gene TRBJ2-1, with 7 bases aligning to TRBD1. The CDR3 is made up of 16 amino acids. Per the germline V gene, CDR1 is SGDLS and CDR2 is YYNGEE. With V trimmed by 6 bases and J by 2 bases, 11 bases remained unmatched. The CDR3 DNA reads as TGTGCCAGCAACACCCCAGACAGGGCAGCCTACAATGAGCAGTTCTTC. Amino acids: CASNTPDRAAYNEQFF. The complete variable domain, with remaining parts taken from reference TRBV9 and TRBJ2-1, reads DSGVTQTPKHLITATGQRVTLRCSPRSGDLSVYWYQQSLDQGLQFLIQYYNGEERAKGNILERFSAQQFPDLHSELNLSSLELGDSALYFCASNTPDRAAYNEQFFGPGTRLTVL.

This chain links TRBV5-5 with TRBJ1-1, with 8 bases that match TRBD1. From germline, CDR1 is SGHKS and CDR2 YYEKEE (reference sequence). This CDR3 is 15 amino acids long. V gave up 4 bases and J gave up 7 bases; unmatched junction bases: 12. CDR3 amino acids: CASSVTPGGSGEAFF. In nucleotides, the CDR3 is TGTGCCAGCAGCGTGACTCCAGGGGGCTCGGGTGAAGCTTTCTTT.

The rearrangement joins TRBV2 to TRBJ2-1; D gene ambiguous. Germline CDR1 SNHLY, CDR2 FYNNEI. The CDR3 contains 14 residues. V lost 7 bases, J lost 1 base, and 11 bases lay in between. The CDR3 nucleotides are TGTGCCAGCACTCCCTTCTCGTCCTACAATGAGCAGTTCTTC. Encoded protein: CASTPFSSYNEQFF.

This chain links TRBV10-1 with TRBJ2-2; D may be TRBD2 (5 bases). CDR3 length: 12 residues. Trimming removed 8 bases from V and 1 base from J, with 5 bases in between. Germline CDR1 reads WNHNN; CDR2 reads SYGVQD (reference sequence). The CDR3 nucleotides read TGCGCCAGCGGGAGGAACACCGGGGAGCTGTTTTTT. This codes for CASGRNTGELFF.